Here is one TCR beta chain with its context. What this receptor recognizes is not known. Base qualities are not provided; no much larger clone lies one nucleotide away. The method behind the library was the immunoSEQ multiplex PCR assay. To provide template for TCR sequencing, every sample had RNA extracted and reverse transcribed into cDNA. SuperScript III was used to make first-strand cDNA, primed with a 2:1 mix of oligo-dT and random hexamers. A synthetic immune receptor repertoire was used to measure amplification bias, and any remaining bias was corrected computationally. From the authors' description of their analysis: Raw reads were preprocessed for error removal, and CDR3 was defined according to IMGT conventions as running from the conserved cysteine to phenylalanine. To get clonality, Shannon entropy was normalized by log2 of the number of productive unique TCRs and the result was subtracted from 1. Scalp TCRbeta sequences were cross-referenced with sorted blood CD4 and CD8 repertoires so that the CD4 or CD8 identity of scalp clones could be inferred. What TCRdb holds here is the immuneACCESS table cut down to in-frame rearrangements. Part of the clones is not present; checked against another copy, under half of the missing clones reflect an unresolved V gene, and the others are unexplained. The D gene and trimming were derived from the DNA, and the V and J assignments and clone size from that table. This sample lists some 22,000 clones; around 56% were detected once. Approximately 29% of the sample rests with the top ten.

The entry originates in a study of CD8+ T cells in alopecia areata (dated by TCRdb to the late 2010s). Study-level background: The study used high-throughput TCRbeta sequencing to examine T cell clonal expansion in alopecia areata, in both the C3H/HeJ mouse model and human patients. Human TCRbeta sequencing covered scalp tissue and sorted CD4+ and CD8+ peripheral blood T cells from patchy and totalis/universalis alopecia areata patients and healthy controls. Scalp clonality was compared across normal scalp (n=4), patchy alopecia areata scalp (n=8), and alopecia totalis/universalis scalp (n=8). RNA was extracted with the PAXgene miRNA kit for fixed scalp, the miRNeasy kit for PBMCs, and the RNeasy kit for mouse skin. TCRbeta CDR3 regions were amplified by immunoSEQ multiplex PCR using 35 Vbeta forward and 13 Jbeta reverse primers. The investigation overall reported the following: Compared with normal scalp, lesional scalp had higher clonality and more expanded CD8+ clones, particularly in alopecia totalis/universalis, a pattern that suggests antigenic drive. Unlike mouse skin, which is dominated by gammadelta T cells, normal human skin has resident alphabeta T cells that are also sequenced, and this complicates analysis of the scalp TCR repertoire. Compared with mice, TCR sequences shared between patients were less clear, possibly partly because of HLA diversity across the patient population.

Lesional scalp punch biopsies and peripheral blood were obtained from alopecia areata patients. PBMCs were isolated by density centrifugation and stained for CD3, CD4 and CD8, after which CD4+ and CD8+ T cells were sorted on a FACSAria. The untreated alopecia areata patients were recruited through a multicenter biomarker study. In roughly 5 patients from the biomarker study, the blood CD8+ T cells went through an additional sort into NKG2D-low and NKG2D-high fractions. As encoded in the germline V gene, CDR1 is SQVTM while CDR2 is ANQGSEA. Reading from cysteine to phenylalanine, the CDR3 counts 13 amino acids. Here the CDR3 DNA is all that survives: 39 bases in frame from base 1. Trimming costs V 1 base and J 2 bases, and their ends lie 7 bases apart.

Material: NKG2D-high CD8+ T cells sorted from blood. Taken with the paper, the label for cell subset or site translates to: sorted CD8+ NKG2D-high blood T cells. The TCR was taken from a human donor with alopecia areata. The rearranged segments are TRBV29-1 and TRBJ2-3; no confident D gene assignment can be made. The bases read TGCAGCGTTGAAGGCGGACCCACAGATACGCAGTATTTT. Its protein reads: CSVEGGPTDTQYF.